What follows are 15 T cell receptor beta chains derived from one specimen sequenced in a study of T cells in tuberculosis. Using immunoSEQ multiplex PCR, the repertoire was profiled, and TCRdb retains in-frame clones only, with some absent. The sample records some 60,000 clones, 81% being singletons. After thawing and overnight rest, PBMC were stained with GMM-loaded CD1B tetramer, viability dye and anti-CD3 for sorting. The CD1B tetramers carried C32 glucose monomycolate purified from Rhodococcus equi. Sequencing was carried out using CD1b-GMM tetramer-negative cells sorted from PBMCs. All receptors come from an adult woman with latent tuberculosis.

This rearrangement joins TRBV11-3 to TRBJ1-6; D not certain. Trimming took off 8 bases at V and 8 bases at J, with 13 bases between the two ends. Germline lookup yields CDR1 SGHNT and CDR2 YENEEA. This CDR3 contains 13 residues. Here the CDR3 DNA reads TGTGCCAGCGTAAGAGGATTACATTCACCCCTCCACTTT. Residues: CASVRGLHSPLHF.

The rearrangement joins TRBV9 to TRBJ1-2; tentatively, D is TRBD1 (5 bases). Trimming left V 4 bases short and J 0 bases short, with 10 bases between. This CDR3 has 14 residues. Germline V gene sequence: CDR1 SGDLS, CDR2 YYNGEE. This CDR3 is CASSPWTPNYGYTF. The CDR3 coding sequence is TGTGCCAGCAGCCCATGGACACCTAACTATGGCTACACCTTC. Full variable domain (missing parts from reference TRBV9 and TRBJ1-2): DSGVTQTPKHLITATGQRVTLRCSPRSGDLSVYWYQQSLDQGLQFLIQYYNGEERAKGNILERFSAQQFPDLHSELNLSSLELGDSALYFCASSPWTPNYGYTFGSGTRLTVV.

The chain joins TRBV11-2 to TRBJ2-3; 9 nucleotides agree with TRBD2. In germline, CDR1 is SGHAT, CDR2 FQNNGV. This CDR3 comprises 16 residues. The junction had 6 bases not matched to a gene; V was cut back by 1 base and J by 4 bases. Here the CDR3 DNA reads TGTGCCAGCAGCTTAGGTCTGGGCGGGGGGGCAGATACGCAGTATTTT. This gives the protein CASSLGLGGGADTQYF.

A few counts support this clone. The DNA for the CDR3 is TGTGCCAGCAGCTTAGTAGGGACAGCAAGGGCAAACTATGGCTACACCTTC. Translating it yields CASSLVGTARANYGYTF. V is TRBV11-2 and J is TRBJ1-2; 7 bases align to TRBD1. Trimming cost V 1 base and J 2 bases; bases outside gene matches: 10. The CDR3 covers 17 residues. CDR1 SGHAT and CDR2 FQNNGV come from the germline V gene.

The chain recombines TRBV9 with TRBJ2-1, with a tentative D call TRBD2 (7 bases). Trimming left V 6 bases short and J 6 bases short, with 13 bases between. Looked up from germline, CDR1 is SGDLS and CDR2 is YYNGEE. The CDR3 extends over 13 amino acids. The CDR3 bases are TGTGCCAGCAATAAGAGGGGGGGCAATGAGCAGTTCTTC. Its translation: CASNKRGGNEQFF.

The DNA of the CDR3 is TGTGCCAGTACCCCCCCCAGACAACGCTCTGGAAACACCATATATTTT. This sequence encodes CASTPPRQRSGNTIYF. V is TRBV19 and J is TRBJ1-3; no clear D gene. Trimming removed 7 bases at V and 0 bases at J, with 16 bases between. This CDR3 comprises 16 residues. Germline-derived CDR1 and CDR2 are LNHDA and SQIVND (reference sequence).

This rearrangement joins TRBV20-1 to TRBJ1-1; D perhaps matches TRBD1 (6 bases). The CDR3 totals 11 residues. From germline, CDR1 is DFQATT and CDR2 SNEGSKA (reference sequence). V lost 5 bases, J lost 7 bases, and 11 bases lay in between. The CDR3 coding sequence is TGCAGTGCTCACAGGGTGGGTGAAGCTTTCTTT. This encodes CSAHRVGEAFF.

This clone was seen more than once but under ten times. CDR3 sequence (DNA): TGTGCCAGCGATCGGGGCGGGGCCTTGGGGGCCAACGTCCTGACTTTC. Translating it yields CASDRGGALGANVLTF. The V gene is TRBV18, the J gene TRBJ2-6, with D perhaps TRBD2 (6 bases). The CDR3 contains 16 residues. Deletions cut 8 bases from V and 4 bases from J, with 18 bases between. Germline V gene data show CDR1 as KGHSH and CDR2 as LQKENI.

This chain uses TRBV19 with TRBJ1-5; D not certain. The CDR3 has 13 amino acids. Trimming stripped 3 bases from V and 0 bases from J, with 3 bases between. Germline V gives CDR1 LNHDA, CDR2 SQIVND (reference sequence). The CDR3 protein is CASSISSNQPQHF. In DNA form, the CDR3 reads TGTGCCAGTAGTATCAGTAGCAATCAGCCCCAGCATTTT.

The CDR3 loop reads CASSKQGCRETQYF. CDR3 DNA sequence: TGTGCCAGCAGCAAGCAGGGTTGTAGGGAGACCCAGTACTTC. The genes are TRBV6-4 and TRBJ2-5; D might be TRBD1 (5 bases). V lost 6 bases and J 5 bases, leaving 16 bases between the germline ends. This CDR3 region has 14 residues. Germline V gene lookup returns CDR1 MRHNA and CDR2 SNTAGT.

This chain links TRBV4-2 with TRBJ2-3; TRBD2 aligns across 8 bases. Germline CDR1 reads LGHNA; CDR2 reads YNFKEQ. The CDR3 covers 16 residues. V shed 0 bases, J shed 6 bases, and the junction held 8 bases outside the gene matches. This CDR3 is CASSQDREGRADTQYF. CDR3 coding DNA: TGTGCCAGCAGCCAAGATCGGGAGGGCCGGGCGGATACGCAGTATTTT.

This chain uses TRBV7-8 with TRBJ2-7; TRBD1 matches 9 bases. The junction had 5 bases not matched to a gene; V was cut back by 6 bases and J by 5 bases. Germline CDR1 and CDR2: SGHVS and FQNEAQ. The CDR3 extends over 13 amino acids. The CDR3 here is CASRYRGHDEQYF. The CDR3, as DNA: TGTGCCAGCAGGTACAGGGGGCACGACGAGCAGTACTTC.

The chain has TRBV28 and TRBJ2-5; D is perhaps TRBD2 (6 bases). From germline, CDR1 is MDHEN and CDR2 SYDVKM. V lost 3 bases and J lost 8, with 13 bases in between. The CDR3 totals 13 residues. DNA of the CDR3: TGTGCCAGCAGTTTCTTGGGAGGTTTTACCCAGTACTTC. Translated: CASSFLGGFTQYF.

This CDR3 is CASSMARGEGELFF. The CDR3 DNA follows: TGTGCCAGTAGTATGGCCAGGGGGGAAGGGGAGCTGTTTTTT. The chain is built from TRBV19 and TRBJ2-2, with D maybe TRBD1 (7 bases). V lost 3 bases to trimming and J lost 8 bases, with 13 bases between them. The CDR3 spans 14 residues. CDR1 LNHDA and CDR2 SQIVND come from the germline V gene (reference sequence).

The chain uses TRBV4-2 and TRBJ2-1; 13 nucleotides match TRBD2. The germline gives CDR1 LGHNA, CDR2 YNFKEQ. The V segment lost 2 bases and the J segment 0 bases; nucleotides outside the gene matches: 4. This CDR3 contains 18 residues. The CDR3 nucleotides read TGTGCCAGCAGCCAAAAACTAGCGGGGGGGAGCTCCTACAATGAGCAGTTCTTC. Translation: CASSQKLAGGSSYNEQFF.